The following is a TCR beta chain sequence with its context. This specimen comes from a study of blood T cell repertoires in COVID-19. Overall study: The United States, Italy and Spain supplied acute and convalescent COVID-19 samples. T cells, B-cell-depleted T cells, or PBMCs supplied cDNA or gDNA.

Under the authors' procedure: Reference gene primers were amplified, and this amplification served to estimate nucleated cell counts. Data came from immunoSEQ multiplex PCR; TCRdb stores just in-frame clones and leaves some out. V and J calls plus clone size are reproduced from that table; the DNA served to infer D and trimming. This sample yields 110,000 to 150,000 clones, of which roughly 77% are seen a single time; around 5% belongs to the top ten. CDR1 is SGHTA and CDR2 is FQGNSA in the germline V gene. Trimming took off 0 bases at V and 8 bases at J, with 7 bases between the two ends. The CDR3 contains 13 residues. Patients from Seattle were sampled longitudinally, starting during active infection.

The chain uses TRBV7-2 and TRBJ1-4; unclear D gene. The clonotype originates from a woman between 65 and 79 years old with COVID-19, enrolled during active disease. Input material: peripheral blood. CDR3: CASSLARSEKLFF. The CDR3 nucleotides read TGTGCCAGCAGCTTAGCTCGAAGCGAAAAACTGTTTTTT.